This is a list of T cell receptor beta chains from one sample in a study of blood T cells in healthy people across ages. In TCRdb, the 5' RACE reads were re-called with MiXCR into one record per CDR3 protein. Seen here are 800,000 to 950,000 distinct CDR3 sequences, about 48% observed once, and the top ten hold about an eighth. Sequenced: blood. Receptor source: a man aged 30-40 years in good health. The CDR3 runs from the conserved cysteine through the conserved F or W. Fields, in order: V gene, J gene, D gene, clone size, CDR3 protein, CDR3 DNA. A D gene is named only where the DNA matches it firmly. The size entry is marked missing in some rows and otherwise reads once, few, many or a size class.

TRBV10-3,TRBJ2-1,TRBD2,few,CAISASAPSGGALKQFF,TGTGCCATCAGTGCCTCCGCCCCTAGCGGGGGGGCCCTGAAACAGTTCTTC
TRBV13,TRBJ2-1,.,.,CASSLGAESSYNEQFF,TGTGCCAGCAGCTTAGGCGCGGAGAGCTCCTACAATGAGCAGTTCTTC
TRBV19,TRBJ2-3,TRBD2,few,CASSIDWTSGAEDTQYF,TGTGCCAGTAGTATAGATTGGACTAGCGGGGCTGAAGATACGCAGTATTTT
TRBV15,TRBJ1-4,.,many,CATRYSLGEKLFF,TGTGCCACCCGATACTCCTTAGGGGAAAAACTGTTTTTT
TRBV7-9,TRBJ2-3,.,.,CASSLAWSGASTDTQYF,TGTGCCAGCAGCTTAGCATGGTCAGGAGCTAGCACAGATACGCAGTATTTT
TRBV11-3,TRBJ2-3,TRBD2,.,CASTERGNTQYF,TGTGCCAGCACCGAGCGGGGGAATACGCAGTATTTT
TRBV7-2,TRBJ1-1,TRBD1,.,CASSLARGGGTEAFF,TGTGCCAGCAGCTTAGCTAGAGGGGGCGGCACTGAAGCTTTCTTT
TRBV5-1,TRBJ2-7,.,.,CASSLATGSSYEQYF,TGCGCCAGCAGCTTGGCCACGGGGAGCTCCTACGAGCAGTACTTC
TRBV4-1,TRBJ2-1,.,.,CASSHQDKPNEQFF,TGCGCCAGCAGCCACCAAGACAAACCGAATGAGCAGTTCTTC
TRBV6-5,TRBJ2-5,.,.,CASRQGIAQYF,TGTGCCAGCAGACAGGGAATCGCGCAGTACTTC
TRBV5-6,TRBJ2-3,.,.,CASSYGPATDTQYF,TGTGCCAGCAGCTACGGGCCAGCAACAGATACGCAGTATTTT
TRBV29-1,TRBJ1-1,.,.,CSVLLHTEAFF,TGCAGCGTCCTATTACACACTGAAGCTTTCTTT
TRBV6-1,TRBJ2-1,TRBD1,.,CASTHSRDRANNEQFF,TGTGCCAGCACTCATTCCCGGGACAGGGCAAACAATGAGCAGTTCTTC
TRBV5-1,TRBJ1-1,TRBD1,.,CASSLLTGTGRAEAFF,TGCGCCAGCAGCTTGTTGACCGGGACAGGGAGAGCTGAAGCTTTCTTT
TRBV7-8,TRBJ1-4,.,.,CASSSGPGTTNEKLFF,TGTGCCAGCAGCTCAGGACCCGGCACAACTAATGAAAAACTGTTTTTT
TRBV7-2,TRBJ2-1,.,.,CASSLGSGRHEQFF,TGTGCCAGCAGCTTAGGATCAGGAAGACATGAGCAGTTCTTC
TRBV7-2,TRBJ2-1,.,few,CASSLAPEYNEQFF,TGTGCCAGCAGCTTAGCGCCTGAGTACAATGAGCAGTTCTTC
TRBV28,TRBJ2-7,.,once,CASGLLAQGKSYEQYF,TGTGCCAGCGGTTTATTAGCCCAGGGGAAGTCCTACGAGCAGTACTTC
TRBV9,TRBJ1-1,.,few,CASSVEQDLGTEAFF,TGTGCCAGCAGCGTTGAGCAGGACTTGGGCACTGAAGCTTTCTTT
TRBV6-1,TRBJ2-7,.,many,CASSETAWEQYF,TGTGCCAGCAGTGAAACGGCGTGGGAGCAGTACTTC
TRBV5-5,TRBJ2-1,TRBD2,few,CASSLTSGTSGGNEQFF,TGTGCCAGCAGCTTGACCTCCGGGACTAGCGGGGGGAATGAGCAGTTCTTC
TRBV12-3/TRBV12-4,TRBJ2-3,.,many,CASTLRASTDTQYF,TGTGCCAGCACCCTAAGGGCTAGCACAGATACGCAGTATTTT
TRBV27,TRBJ2-5,TRBD1,.,CASSSDRGGGTQYF,TGTGCCAGCAGTTCGGACAGGGGTGGAGGGACCCAGTACTTC
TRBV18,TRBJ2-7,.,.,CASSPTGPGPYEQYF,TGTGCCAGCTCACCGACGGGTCCGGGGCCCTACGAGCAGTACTTC
TRBV4-1,TRBJ2-7,.,.,CASSPGLVIGQEASEQYF,TGCGCCAGCAGCCCGGGATTAGTAATTGGACAAGAAGCAAGCGAGCAGTACTTC
TRBV11-1,TRBJ1-2,.,.,CASSRNTGPYGYTF,TGTGCCAGCAGTCGGAACACAGGGCCCTATGGCTACACCTTC
TRBV7-2,TRBJ2-1,TRBD1,.,CASSGAGTGSISEQFF,TGTGCCAGCAGCGGAGCCGGGACAGGGTCTATTTCGGAGCAGTTCTTC
TRBV27,TRBJ2-7,.,.,CASGVRDRTYEQYF,TGTGCCAGCGGCGTCCGAGACAGGACCTACGAGCAGTACTTC
TRBV6-5,TRBJ2-1,.,.,CASRMGGENNEQFF,TGTGCCAGCCGAATGGGCGGGGAGAACAATGAGCAGTTCTTC
TRBV25-1,TRBJ2-1,TRBD1,once,CASSPMTGGYTEQFF,TGTGCCAGCAGCCCAATGACAGGGGGATACACTGAGCAGTTCTTC
TRBV6-5,TRBJ2-3,TRBD2,.,CASIVRAGIDTQYF,TGTGCCAGCATCGTACGAGCGGGGATAGATACGCAGTATTTT
TRBV2,TRBJ2-3,.,.,CASRRPRTVADTQYF,TGTGCCAGCAGACGACCCAGGACAGTCGCAGATACGCAGTATTTT
TRBV28,TRBJ1-1,.,many,CASSSIGHWGEEDTEAFF,TGTGCCAGCAGTTCGATTGGCCATTGGGGAGAAGAGGACACTGAAGCTTTCTTT
TRBV20-1,TRBJ2-7,.,.,CSAPLPLKSSYNEQYF,TGCAGTGCACCCCTACCTCTTAAGAGCTCCTACAATGAGCAGTACTTC
TRBV20-1,TRBJ1-2,TRBD1,.,CSAVTGRGRQNYGYTF,TGCAGTGCTGTGACAGGAAGGGGGCGGCAGAACTATGGCTACACCTTC
TRBV6-6,TRBJ2-1,.,.,CASSYGRGRVNEQFF,TGTGCCAGCAGTTACGGGAGGGGGCGAGTCAATGAGCAGTTCTTC
TRBV28,TRBJ2-1,TRBD2,few,CASKTGTSGANEQFF,TGTGCCAGCAAGACCGGGACTAGCGGGGCCAATGAGCAGTTCTTC
TRBV4-1,TRBJ2-5,.,few,CASSQYAAGGANGETQYF,TGCGCCAGCAGCCAATATGCGGCTGGGGGGGCGAATGGAGAGACCCAGTACTTC
TRBV20-1,TRBJ1-6,.,.,CSASMGQSNSPLHF,TGCAGTGCTAGTATGGGGCAATCAAATTCACCCCTCCACTTT
TRBV28,TRBJ1-2,.,.,CASRQQINYGYTF,TGTGCCAGCAGGCAGCAGATTAACTATGGCTACACCTTC
TRBV5-1,TRBJ2-2,.,few,CASSPRYPGELFF,TGCGCCAGCAGCCCGCGGTATCCCGGGGAGCTGTTTTTT
TRBV20-1,TRBJ1-1,.,.,CSARELDQSTEAFF,TGCAGTGCTAGAGAACTGGATCAGTCCACTGAAGCTTTCTTT
TRBV7-6,TRBJ2-3,.,.,CASSDLLALPDTQYF,TGTGCCAGCAGCGACCTTCTAGCGTTGCCAGATACGCAGTATTTT
TRBV15,TRBJ1-5,TRBD1,.,CATSRDTGQINQPQHF,TGTGCCACCAGCAGAGATACGGGACAGATCAATCAGCCCCAGCATTTT
TRBV7-2,TRBJ2-5,.,.,CASSLPTGSRVTQYF,TGTGCCAGCAGCCTTCCGACAGGATCCCGTGTGACCCAGTACTTC
TRBV12-3/TRBV12-4,TRBJ1-3,TRBD1,.,CASNDRDRLRNTIYF,TGTGCCAGCAACGACCGGGACAGATTACGAAACACCATATATTTT
TRBV27,TRBJ2-2,.,.,CASRIKGSILVAGELFF,TGTGCCAGCAGAATCAAGGGCTCTATTTTAGTGGCCGGGGAGCTGTTTTTT
TRBV9,TRBJ1-2,TRBD1,.,CASSVVQGSYGYTF,TGTGCCAGCAGCGTAGTACAGGGGAGCTATGGCTACACCTTC
TRBV12-3/TRBV12-4,TRBJ2-7,TRBD2,many,CASSLIPPGLAAYEQYF,TGTGCCAGCAGCCTCATCCCACCGGGACTAGCGGCCTACGAGCAGTACTTC
TRBV20-1,TRBJ2-3,TRBD2,.,CSATRLAGDTDTQYF,TGCAGTGCAACTCGACTAGCGGGGGACACAGATACGCAGTATTTT
TRBV14,TRBJ2-1,TRBD1,.,CASSQYRGQKFF,TGTGCCAGCAGCCAGTACAGGGGGCAGAAGTTCTTC
TRBV12-3/TRBV12-4,TRBJ2-1,.,few,CASSLPVLNEQFF,TGTGCCAGCAGCCTCCCCGTGTTGAATGAGCAGTTCTTC
TRBV20-1,TRBJ2-7,.,.,CSAMWRGGYEQYF,TGCAGTGCTATGTGGAGGGGAGGCTACGAGCAGTACTTC
TRBV4-1,TRBJ1-1,.,.,CASSQDRARVPTEAFF,TGCGCCAGCAGCCAAGATCGTGCACGGGTCCCCACTGAAGCTTTCTTT
TRBV2,TRBJ1-2,TRBD1,.,CASSTDRIYGYTF,TGTGCCAGCAGTACGGACAGGATCTATGGCTACACCTTC
TRBV5-6,TRBJ2-7,.,.,CASSLRISQGTNEQYF,TGTGCCAGCAGCTTAAGGATTAGCCAGGGTACGAACGAGCAGTACTTC
TRBV3-1,TRBJ2-7,.,.,CASSQYSELKGQYF,TGTGCCAGCAGCCAATATTCGGAATTGAAGGGGCAGTACTTC
TRBV9,TRBJ1-2,TRBD1,.,CASSPGAGGVYGYTF,TGTGCCAGCAGCCCCGGAGCAGGGGGCGTCTATGGCTACACCTTC
TRBV5-1,TRBJ2-3,.,.,CASRFGQPSTDTQYF,TGCGCCAGCAGATTCGGACAGCCTAGCACAGATACGCAGTATTTT